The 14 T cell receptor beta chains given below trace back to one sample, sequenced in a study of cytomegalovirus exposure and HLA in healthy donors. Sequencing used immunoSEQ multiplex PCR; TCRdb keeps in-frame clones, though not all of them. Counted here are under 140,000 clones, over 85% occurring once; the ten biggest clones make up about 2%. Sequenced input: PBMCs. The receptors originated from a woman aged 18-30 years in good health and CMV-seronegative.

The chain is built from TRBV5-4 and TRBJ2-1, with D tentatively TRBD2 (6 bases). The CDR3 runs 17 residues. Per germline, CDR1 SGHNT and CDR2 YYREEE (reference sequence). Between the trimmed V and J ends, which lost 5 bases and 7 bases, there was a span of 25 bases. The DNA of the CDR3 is TGTGCCAGCAGGTTTCGGTGGCCTTGGTCGGGAGTGAATGAGCAGTTCTTC. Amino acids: CASRFRWPWSGVNEQFF.

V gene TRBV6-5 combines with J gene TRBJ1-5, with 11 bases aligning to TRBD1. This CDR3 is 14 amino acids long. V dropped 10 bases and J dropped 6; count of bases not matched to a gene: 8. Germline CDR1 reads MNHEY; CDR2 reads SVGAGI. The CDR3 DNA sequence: TGTGCCACCTGGACAGGGGGCGCGGGTCAGCCCCAGCATTTT. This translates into CATWTGGAGQPQHF.

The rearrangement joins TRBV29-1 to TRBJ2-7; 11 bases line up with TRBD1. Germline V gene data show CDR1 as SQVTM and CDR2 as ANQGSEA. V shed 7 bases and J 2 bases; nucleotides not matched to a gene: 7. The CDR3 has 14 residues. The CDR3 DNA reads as TGCAGCGCTTCGGACAGGGGGCTTACCTACGAGCAGTACTTC. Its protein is CSASDRGLTYEQYF.

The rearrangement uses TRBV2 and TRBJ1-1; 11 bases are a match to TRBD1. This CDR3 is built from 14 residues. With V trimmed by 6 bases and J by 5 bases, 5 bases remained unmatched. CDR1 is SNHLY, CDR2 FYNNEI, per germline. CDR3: CASSGQGAGTEAFF. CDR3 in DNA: TGTGCCAGCAGCGGACAGGGGGCAGGAACTGAAGCTTTCTTT.

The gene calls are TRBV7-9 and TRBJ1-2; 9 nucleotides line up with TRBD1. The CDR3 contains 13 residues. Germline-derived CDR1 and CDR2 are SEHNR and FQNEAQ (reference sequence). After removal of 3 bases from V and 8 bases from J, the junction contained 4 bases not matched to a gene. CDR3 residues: CASSLGTGFGYTF. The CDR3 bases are TGTGCCAGCAGCTTGGGGACAGGGTTCGGCTACACCTTC.

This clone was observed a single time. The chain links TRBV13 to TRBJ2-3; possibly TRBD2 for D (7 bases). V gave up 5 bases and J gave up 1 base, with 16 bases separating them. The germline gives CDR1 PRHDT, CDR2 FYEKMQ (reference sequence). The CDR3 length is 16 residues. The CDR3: CASSNRRGAGTDTQYF. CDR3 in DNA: TGTGCCAGCAGCAACCGACGGGGGGCTGGCACAGATACGCAGTATTTT.

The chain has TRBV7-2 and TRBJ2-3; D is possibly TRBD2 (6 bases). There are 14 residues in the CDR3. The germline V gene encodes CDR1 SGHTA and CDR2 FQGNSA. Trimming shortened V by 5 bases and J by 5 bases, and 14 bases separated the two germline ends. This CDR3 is CASSGYSSEDTQYF. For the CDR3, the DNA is TGTGCCAGCAGCGGATACTCTAGCGAAGATACGCAGTATTTT.

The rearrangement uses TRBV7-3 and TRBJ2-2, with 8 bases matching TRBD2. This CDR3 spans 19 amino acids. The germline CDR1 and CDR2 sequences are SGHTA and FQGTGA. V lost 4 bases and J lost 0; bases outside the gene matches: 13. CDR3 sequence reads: CASSSPRGGDRANTGELFF. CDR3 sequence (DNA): TGTGCCAGCAGCTCCCCCCGGGGGGGGGACCGCGCGAACACCGGGGAGCTGTTTTTT.

The CDR3 coding sequence is TGTGCCAGCAGTTACTCGAGTCGTCTTGCGGGCAATGAGCAGTTCTTC. Its translation: CASSYSSRLAGNEQFF. The chain employs TRBV6-5 and TRBJ2-1, with a weak D call TRBD2 (5 bases). The CDR3 has 16 residues. The germline V gene encodes CDR1 MNHEY and CDR2 SVGAGI. V was cut by 0 bases and J by 6 bases, with 15 bases left in between.

The CDR3 nucleotides read TGCGCCAGCAGCCAAGAGTTACAGTCGGGGAGTGGGCAGTACTTC. As protein: CASSQELQSGSGQYF. This sequence joins TRBV4-1 and TRBJ2-7, with D possibly TRBD2 on 5 matching bases. The CDR3 length is 15 residues. Per the germline V gene, CDR1 is MGHRA and CDR2 is YSYEKL. Trimming left V 0 bases short and J 9 bases short, with 18 bases between.

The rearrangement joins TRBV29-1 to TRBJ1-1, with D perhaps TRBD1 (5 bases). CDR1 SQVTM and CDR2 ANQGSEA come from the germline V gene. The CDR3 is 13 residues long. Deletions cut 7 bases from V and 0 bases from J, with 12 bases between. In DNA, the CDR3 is TGCAGCGCCGCGGGGCTCATGAACACTGAAGCTTTCTTT. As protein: CSAAGLMNTEAFF.

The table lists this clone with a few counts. The CDR3 reads CAWRVGAILNTEAFF. In DNA, the CDR3 is TGTGCCTGGAGAGTAGGGGCAATACTGAACACTGAAGCTTTCTTT. The rearrangement links TRBV30 to TRBJ1-1; possibly TRBD1 for D (5 bases). The CDR3 is 15 residues long. The V end was cut by 3 bases, the J end by 0 bases, with 14 bases between. CDR1 GTSNPN and CDR2 SVGIG come from the germline V gene (reference sequence). Full variable domain (outside the CDR3, taken from reference TRBV30 and TRBJ1-1): SQTIHQWPATLVQPVGSPLSLECTVEGTSNPNLYWYRQAAGRGLQLLFYSVGIGQISSEVPQNLSASRPQDRQFILSSKKLLLSDSGFYLCAWRVGAILNTEAFFGQGTRLTVV.

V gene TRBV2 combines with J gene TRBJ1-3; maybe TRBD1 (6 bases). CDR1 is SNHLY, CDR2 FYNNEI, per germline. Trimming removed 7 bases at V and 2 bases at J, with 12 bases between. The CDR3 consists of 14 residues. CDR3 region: CASTMDSPGNTIYF. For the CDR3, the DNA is TGTGCCAGCACTATGGACAGCCCTGGAAACACCATATATTTT.

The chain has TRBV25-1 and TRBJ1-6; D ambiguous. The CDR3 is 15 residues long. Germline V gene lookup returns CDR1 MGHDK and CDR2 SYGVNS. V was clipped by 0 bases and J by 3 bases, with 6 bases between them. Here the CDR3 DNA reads TGTGCCAGCAGTGAATACGAGGGCTATAATTCACCCCTCCACTTT. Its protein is CASSEYEGYNSPLHF.